Below are 22 T cell receptor beta chains sequenced from a single sample in a study of response to subunit inactivated influenza vaccine. One entry per CDR3 protein results from TCRdb running MiXCR on the RT-PCR reads. The sample holds 600,000 to 850,000 distinct CDR3 sequences, around 15% seen once. Material: PBMCs from blood, obtained less than 15 days before vaccination. Receptors originate from a man in his fifties or sixties who received an inactivated influenza vaccine.

This clonotype was recorded a few times. The J gene is TRBJ1-6, the V gene TRBV12-3 or TRBV12-4; the D gene is possibly TRBD1 (6 bases). The CDR3 is made up of 13 amino acids. Trimming removed 4 bases from V and 5 bases from J, with 6 bases in between. The CDR3 region is CASSWTDNSPLHF. CDR3 DNA sequence: TGTGCCAGCAGTTGGACAGATAATTCACCCCTCCACTTT.

The genes are TRBV5-1 and TRBJ2-1; D may be TRBD2 (6 bases). The V end was cut by 4 bases, the J end by 5 bases, with 16 bases between. Germline CDR1 SGHRS, CDR2 YFSETQ. The CDR3 is 15 amino acids. The CDR3 spells CASSPQAGLNNEQFF. In nucleotides, the CDR3 is TGCGCCAGCAGCCCCCAAGCTGGACTAAACAATGAGCAGTTCTTC. The full variable domain, in which reference TRBV5-1 and TRBJ2-1 provide the parts outside the CDR3, is KAGVTQTPRYLIKTRGQQVTLSCSPISGHRSVSWYQQTPGQGLQFLFEYFSETQRNKGNFPGRFSGRQFSNSRSEMNVSTLELGDSALYLCASSPQAGLNNEQFFGPGTRLTVL.

This clonotype appeared a few times. The chain carries TRBV28 and TRBJ1-5; no firm D call. This CDR3 is 15 amino acids long. Germline V gene lookup returns CDR1 MDHEN and CDR2 SYDVKM. Trimming cost V 2 bases and J 0 bases, with 8 bases left between them. The CDR3 nucleotides are TGTGCCAGCAGTTTAAACTACAATAGCAATCAGCCCCAGCATTTT. Encoded protein: CASSLNYNSNQPQHF.

This clonotype was seen many times. This rearrangement joins TRBV11-2 to TRBJ2-7, with unresolved D. V lost 5 bases, J lost 5 bases, and 7 bases lay in between. This CDR3 has 11 residues. Germline assignment: CDR1 SGHAT and CDR2 FQNNGV. The CDR3 protein is CASSETNEQYF. The DNA for the CDR3 is TGTGCCAGCAGCGAAACGAACGAGCAGTACTTC.

This clonotype was detected ten times or more. The chain couples TRBV7-9 to TRBJ1-3; tentative D call: TRBD1 (6 bases). Trimming shortened V by 5 bases and J by 2 bases, and 19 bases separated the two germline ends. Germline CDR1 SEHNR, CDR2 FQNEAQ (reference sequence). The CDR3 loop spans 17 amino acids. In nucleotides, the CDR3 is TGTGCCAGCAGCGGAGGGGGACAATACTATACTGGAAACACCATATATTTT. It is translated as CASSGGGQYYTGNTIYF.

V is TRBV7-8 and J is TRBJ1-1; D uncertain. Trimming stripped 1 base from V and 3 bases from J, with 12 bases between. This CDR3 comprises 15 residues. CDR1 SGHVS and CDR2 FQNEAQ come from the germline V gene. CDR3 region: CASSLELAVYTEAFF. DNA for the CDR3: TGTGCCAGCAGCTTAGAGCTCGCGGTATACACTGAAGCTTTCTTT.

This clonotype was found a few times. The chain is built from TRBV6-1 and TRBJ2-2; D unclear. CDR3 length: 12 residues. Germline CDR1 MNHNS, CDR2 SASEGT. Trimming left V 3 bases short and J 7 bases short, with 6 bases between. CDR3 nucleotides: TGTGCCAGCAGTGATGGGATCGGGGAGCTGTTTTTT. It is translated as CASSDGIGELFF.

V gene TRBV5-1 combines with J gene TRBJ2-6; unclear D gene. The CDR3 has 16 amino acids. CDR1 and CDR2 from the germline V gene are SGHRS and YFSETQ. The ends were cut back, 3 bases at V and 0 bases at J, with 10 bases in the middle. CDR3 protein: CASSWNVNSGANVLTF. Written as DNA, the CDR3 is TGCGCCAGCAGCTGGAACGTAAACTCTGGGGCCAACGTCCTGACTTTC.

Many counts were recorded for this clonotype. The CDR3 loop is CASSPTAGEYNEQFF. The CDR3 nucleotides read TGTGCCAGCAGCCCGACGGCAGGGGAATACAATGAGCAGTTCTTC. The genes are TRBV7-2 and TRBJ2-1; TRBD1 is a possible D gene (6 bases). The CDR3 runs 15 residues. V was pared by 5 bases and J by 4 bases, with 15 bases between. CDR1 and CDR2 from the germline V gene are SGHTA and FQGNSA.

The rearrangement links TRBV12-3 or TRBV12-4 to TRBJ2-3, with no clear D. V shed 4 bases and J shed 5 bases, with 7 bases lying between them. CDR3 length: 12 residues. The CDR3 reads CASSWVGDTQYF. The CDR3 nucleotides are TGTGCCAGCAGTTGGGTGGGAGATACGCAGTATTTT.

This clonotype was found a few times. The chain uses TRBV6-1 and TRBJ2-2; TRBD1 might be the D (6 bases). The germline V gene has CDR1 MNHNS and CDR2 SASEGT. Trimming cost V 4 bases and J 1 base, with 10 bases left between them. This CDR3 region has 15 residues. The CDR3 is CASSVGHLNTGELFF. DNA of the CDR3: TGTGCCAGCAGTGTGGGACACTTGAACACCGGGGAGCTGTTTTTT.

This clonotype was counted at least ten times. V is TRBV28 and J is TRBJ2-3; D gene uncertain. The germline V gene has CDR1 MDHEN and CDR2 SYDVKM. The CDR3 spans 15 residues. Trimming pared 1 base from V and 4 bases from J, leaving 12 bases between. This CDR3 reads CASSLSPGPPDTQYF. The CDR3 DNA is TGTGCCAGCAGTTTATCCCCAGGACCCCCAGATACGCAGTATTTT.

In its sample, this clonotype was seen a few times. The V call is TRBV15, the J call TRBJ1-2; no definite D call. This CDR3 has 15 amino acids. Germline-derived CDR1 and CDR2 are LNHNV and YYDKDF (reference sequence). Trimming left V 0 bases short and J 4 bases short, with 12 bases between. The CDR3 DNA reads TGTGCCACCAGCAGAGAGGAGAGACACCTCTATGGCTACACCTTC. Residues: CATSREERHLYGYTF.

This rearrangement joins TRBV12-3 or TRBV12-4 to TRBJ2-1; no firm D call. V dropped 4 bases and J dropped 2 bases, with 12 bases sitting between them. CDR3 length equals 15 residues. DNA for the CDR3: TGTGCCAGCAGTTCTCCATTCCGAGCCTACAATGAGCAGTTCTTC. Translation: CASSSPFRAYNEQFF.

This clonotype has ten or more counts. This chain uses TRBV29-1 with TRBJ2-1; maybe TRBD2 (5 bases). CDR1 SQVTM and CDR2 ANQGSEA come from the germline V gene. Trimming took 0 bases from V and 7 from J, leaving 13 bases between them. This CDR3 comprises 14 residues. The CDR3: CSVEENIRGNEQFF. The CDR3 region has the DNA TGCAGCGTTGAAGAGAATATCCGGGGAAATGAGCAGTTCTTC.

This clonotype was detected a few times. The rearrangement uses TRBV12-3 or TRBV12-4 and TRBJ2-1, with unresolved D. Trimming took 6 bases from V and 9 from J, leaving 18 bases between them. The CDR3 consists of 14 residues. For the CDR3, the DNA is TGTGCCAGCAGCCGGAATCGGAATATACGTGAGCAGTTCTTC. Protein: CASSRNRNIREQFF.

The V call is TRBV28, the J call TRBJ2-3; no reliable D call. The germline gives CDR1 MDHEN, CDR2 SYDVKM. The ends were cut back, 6 bases at V and 1 base at J, with 11 bases in the middle. This CDR3 has 14 residues. CDR3 sequence: CASRGLRGTDTQYF. In nucleotides, the CDR3 is TGTGCCAGCAGGGGCCTTCGGGGCACAGATACGCAGTATTTT.

This clonotype was counted ten times or more. This chain links TRBV9 with TRBJ2-2; 7 positions match TRBD1. Germline CDR1 SGDLS, CDR2 YYNGEE. J gave up 8 bases and V 0 bases, and 10 bases lay outside the gene matches. CDR3 length: 16 amino acids. CDR3 residues: CASSVEKGAPTGELFF. DNA for the CDR3: TGTGCCAGCAGCGTAGAGAAGGGGGCGCCGACGGGGGAGCTGTTTTTT.

J is TRBJ2-1 and V is TRBV20-1; TRBD1 matches at 10 bases. The CDR3 contains 15 residues. Trimming took 6 bases from V and 3 from J; bases not matched to a gene: 8. Germline loops: CDR1 DFQATT, CDR2 SNEGSKA (reference sequence). DNA of the CDR3: TGCAGTGCAAAAGGAGGGGACAGGGGCTACAATGAGCAGTTCTTC. It translates to CSAKGGDRGYNEQFF.

This clonotype has only a few counts. The chain uses TRBV20-1 and TRBJ2-6; D might be TRBD1 or TRBD2, each matching 5 bases. Germline V gene data show CDR1 as DFQATT and CDR2 as SNEGSKA (reference sequence). V shed 0 bases and J shed 4 bases, with 16 bases lying between them. This CDR3 is built from 17 residues. The CDR3 loop is CSARDRKEDIGANVLTF. The DNA for the CDR3 is TGCAGTGCTAGAGATCGGAAGGAGGACATCGGGGCCAACGTCCTGACTTTC.

J is TRBJ2-1 and V is TRBV4-3; possible D gene TRBD1, 6 bases. This CDR3 has 14 residues. V lost 0 bases and J lost 7, with 10 bases in between. Germline lookup yields CDR1 LGHNA and CDR2 YSLEER. The DNA for the CDR3 is TGCGCCAGCAGCCAAGATGAGGGGGTGAATGAGCAGTTCTTC. Translating it yields CASSQDEGVNEQFF.

The rearrangement joins TRBV12-3 or TRBV12-4 to TRBJ2-1, with TRBD2 matching 11 bases. V was pared by 5 bases and J by 9 bases, with 6 bases of the junction left unmatched. The CDR3 totals 14 residues. This chain's CDR3 is CASSAGLAVGEQFF. CDR3 DNA: TGTGCCAGCAGTGCGGGACTAGCGGTAGGTGAGCAGTTCTTC.